Described below is a single T cell receptor (beta chain) sequence and its context. RNA was extracted and reverse transcribed into cDNA as the sequencing template. Clones were read by immunoSEQ multiplex PCR, and TCRdb kept only the in-frame ones, dropping some. The sample contains roughly 250,000 clones, around two thirds of which appear only once. This sample was included in a study of CD8+ T cells in alopecia areata. Across the study: Treated patients were given oral tofacitinib, which was dosed at 5 to 10 mg twice daily.

Peripheral blood and lesional scalp punch biopsies came from alopecia areata patients. The germline V and J ends were trimmed by 0 bases and 1 base, with 7 bases remaining between them. Germline loops: CDR1 SGDLS, CDR2 YYNGEE. The CDR3 has 15 residues. The V gene is TRBV9, the J gene TRBJ2-2; D gene uncertain. The source of this sequence is a human donor with alopecia areata. This sample comprised CD4+ T cells sorted from blood, obtained at week 0. The CDR3 DNA reads as TGTGCCAGCAGCGTAGTTGGTCGGAACACCGGGGAGCTGTTTTTT. This codes for CASSVVGRNTGELFF. Full variable domain (rest looked up from reference TRBV9 and TRBJ2-2): DSGVTQTPKHLITATGQRVTLRCSPRSGDLSVYWYQQSLDQGLQFLIQYYNGEERAKGNILERFSAQQFPDLHSELNLSSLELGDSALYFCASSVVGRNTGELFFGEGSRLTVL.